The T cell receptor (beta chain) described here comes from a study of T cell responses to AZD1222 COVID-19 vaccine. Germline CDR1 is MDHEN and CDR2 is SYDVKM. The CDR3 has 17 amino acids. V lost 6 bases, J lost 9 bases, and 17 bases stayed unmatched. TCRdb's copy holds only in-frame clones and misses some; the assay was immunoSEQ multiplex PCR. The sample holds some 90,000 clones, around 91% seen once. This specimen consisted of peripheral blood, obtained on day 0 of MenACWY control vaccination. This TCR was recovered from an adult in good health. This chain uses TRBV28 with TRBJ2-1; TRBD2 matches at 10 bases. The CDR3 DNA sequence: TGTGCCAGCAGCACGGGTAGCGGGAGGTTGGATCGAGGTGAGCAGTTCTTC. Its protein product is CASSTGSGRLDRGEQFF.